This TCR beta chain was recovered during a study of technical replicates of blood from a handful of donors. This table comes from immunoSEQ multiplex PCR, and its TCRdb copy is limited to in-frame clones, with some not included. The table lists approximately 77,000 clones, approximately 94% of them singletons, with around 0.37% in the top ten. The germline CDR1 and CDR2 sequences are SNHLY and FYNNEI. The CDR3 sequence is 14 residues long. The V end was cut by 4 bases, the J end by 0 bases, with 9 bases between. The TCR sequence derives from a human donor in good health. V is TRBV2 and J is TRBJ1-1; the D is unclear. The material sequenced was T cells isolated from PBMCs. In DNA, the CDR3 is TGTGCCAGCAGTGCCTTGACTATGAACACTGAAGCTTTCTTT. It specifies CASSALTMNTEAFF.